This entry is about one T cell receptor (beta chain). A junction boundary mismatches the germline segment, possibly from a read error. The CDR3 is 14 amino acids. CDR1 MNHEY and CDR2 SVGAGI come from the germline V gene. TCRdb recomputed calls from the 5' RACE reads with MiXCR, one row per CDR3 protein. The table lists 430,000 or so distinct CDR3 sequences, around 24% of them singletons, with roughly 2.8% in the top ten. This specimen belongs to a study of identical twins. These data were also filed under a second study, of T cells expressing NK-cell markers.

The clonotype comes from a young woman in good health. The chain carries TRBV6-5 and TRBJ1-2, with D perhaps matching TRBD1 (5 bases). The sample consisted of CD4+ T cells sorted from blood. The CDR3 protein is CASSYSDRNYGYTF. The DNA for the CDR3 is TGTGCCAGCAGCTACTCAGACAGAAACTATGGCTACACCTTC.